Presented here are 28 T cell receptor beta chains from one specimen sequenced in a study of beta chain features in type 1 diabetes. The sequenced template was cDNA made from the entire isolated RNA. Sequencing used immunoSEQ multiplex PCR; TCRdb keeps in-frame clones, though not all of them. Among around 710,000 clones listed, roughly an eighth were seen once. These receptors lack a known antigen. General study points: TCRB CDR3s were moderately but significantly shorter in Type 1 diabetes patients in all four CD4+ subsets.

Specimen: naive CD4+ T cells from blood. These receptors were obtained from a man aged 30 to 45 with type 1 diabetes.

This clone was detected a few times. The CDR3 nucleotides are TGCAGCGTTAAACAGGGGAAAGAGACCCAGTACTTC. Its protein is CSVKQGKETQYF. The chain uses TRBV29-1 and TRBJ2-5, with 7 bases matching TRBD1. The CDR3 length is 12 residues. Looked up from germline, CDR1 is SQVTM and CDR2 is ANQGSEA. Losses at the gene ends were 5 bases for V and 3 bases for J; bases not matched to a gene: 3. Drawing the rest from reference TRBV29-1 and TRBJ2-5, the complete variable domain is SAVISQKPSRDICQRGTSLTIQCQVDSQVTMMFWYRQQPGQSLTLIATANQGSEATYESGFVIDKFPISRPNLTFSTLTVSNMSPEDSSIYLCSVKQGKETQYFGPGTRLLVL.

This clone was observed a few times. This chain joins TRBV7-9 and TRBJ2-1, with D possibly being TRBD1 (5 bases). V gave up 5 bases and J gave up 2 bases, with 10 bases separating them. This CDR3 has 14 residues. In germline, CDR1 is SEHNR, CDR2 FQNEAQ (reference sequence). DNA of the CDR3: TGTGCCAGCAGCCCGGACATACCCTACAATGAGCAGTTCTTC. It encodes CASSPDIPYNEQFF.

This rearrangement joins TRBV5-4 to TRBJ2-3, with D perhaps being TRBD1 or TRBD2 (7 bases each). The germline CDR1 and CDR2 sequences are SGHNT and YYREEE (reference sequence). CDR3 length: 14 amino acids. Deletions cut 10 bases from V and 3 bases from J, with 18 bases between. The CDR3 here is CASRGGSVTDTQYF. The CDR3 DNA reads as TGTGCCTCCAGGGGGGGCTCGGTAACAGATACGCAGTATTTT.

This clone was seen a few times. The CDR3 DNA is TGTGCCAGCTCACCTGACCAAGTTTCACCCCTCCACTTT. Its translation: CASSPDQVSPLHF. V gene TRBV18 combines with J gene TRBJ1-6; D uncertain. CDR3 length: 13 residues. Germline CDR1 reads KGHSH; CDR2 reads LQKENI. Trimming took 3 bases from V and 9 from J, leaving 9 bases between them.

This clone has only a few counts. V and J are TRBV5-4 and TRBJ2-2; 8 bases are shared with TRBD1. V lost 4 bases to trimming and J lost 6 bases; unmatched junction nucleotides: 8. CDR3 length equals 15 residues. Germline V gene sequence: CDR1 SGHNT, CDR2 YYREEE (reference sequence). The CDR3 coding sequence is TGTGCCAGCAGCCCCTCGACAGGGGTGGCCGGGGAGCTGTTTTTT. It is translated as CASSPSTGVAGELFF.

In this sample, this clone turned up a few times. The genes are TRBV5-1 and TRBJ2-7, with D unclear. This CDR3 has 12 amino acids. The ends were cut back, 1 base at V and 6 bases at J, with 8 bases in the middle. In germline, CDR1 is SGHRS, CDR2 YFSETQ. The CDR3 loop is CASSLNVLEQYF. Written as DNA, the CDR3 is TGCGCCAGCAGCTTGAACGTGCTCGAGCAGTACTTC. The full variable domain, its missing parts supplied by reference TRBV5-1 and TRBJ2-7, is KAGVTQTPRYLIKTRGQQVTLSCSPISGHRSVSWYQQTPGQGLQFLFEYFSETQRNKGNFPGRFSGRQFSNSRSEMNVSTLELGDSALYLCASSLNVLEQYFGPGTRLTVT.

This clone has more than one count but fewer than ten. The chain joins TRBV5-8 to TRBJ1-5, with TRBD1 matching 7 bases. Trimming cost V 4 bases and J 7 bases; bases outside gene matches: 8. This CDR3 contains 14 residues. Germline lookup yields CDR1 SGHTS and CDR2 YDEGEE. Here the CDR3 reads CASSVGTAFQPQHF. As DNA, the CDR3 is TGTGCCAGCAGCGTAGGGACAGCTTTCCAGCCCCAGCATTTT. Full variable domain (remainder filled in from reference TRBV5-8 and TRBJ1-5): EAGVTQSPTHLIKTRGQQATLRCSPISGHTSVYWYQQALGLGLQFLLWYDEGEERNRGNFPPRFSGRQFPNYSSELNVNALELEDSALYLCASSVGTAFQPQHFGDGTRLSIL.

The V gene is TRBV9, the J gene TRBJ2-3; D could derive from TRBD1 or TRBD2 (5 bases each). The CDR3 totals 15 residues. The V gene lost 4 bases and the J gene lost 1 base, with 13 bases spanning the gap. Germline assignment: CDR1 SGDLS and CDR2 YYNGEE. CDR3 bases: TGTGCCAGCAGCCCCCATGGGGGAGGCACAGATACGCAGTATTTT. Amino acids: CASSPHGGGTDTQYF.

In this sample, this clone turned up a few times. V usage is TRBV2 and J usage is TRBJ1-1; a possible D gene is TRBD1 (6 bases). CDR3 length: 16 residues. V was trimmed by 5 bases and J by 2 bases, leaving 18 bases between them. Looked up from germline, CDR1 is SNHLY and CDR2 is FYNNEI. This CDR3 is CASSTFPAGTNTEAFF. The DNA for the CDR3 is TGTGCCAGCAGTACGTTCCCGGCGGGGACAAACACTGAAGCTTTCTTT.

In its sample, this clone was seen a few times. This sample also contains other DNA sequences that code for the same CDR3. This chain joins TRBV29-1 and TRBJ1-1, with D possibly being TRBD1 (5 bases). Trimming left V 6 bases short and J 4 bases short, with 12 bases between. The CDR3 is 12 residues long. Germline CDR1 SQVTM, CDR2 ANQGSEA. CDR3 coding DNA: TGCAGCGTCCAGGGCGGCGGCACTGAAGCTTTCTTT. Its translation is CSVQGGGTEAFF.

This clone turned up a few times. The rearrangement joins TRBV7-2 to TRBJ1-6; no reliable D call. The CDR3 covers 18 residues. V dropped 5 bases and J dropped 0 bases, with 17 bases sitting between them. From germline, CDR1 is SGHTA and CDR2 FQGNSA. CDR3 loop: CASSPRTGFSSYNSPLHF. The CDR3 DNA follows: TGTGCCAGCAGCCCGAGGACTGGTTTTAGCTCCTATAATTCACCCCTCCACTTT.

This chain links TRBV30 with TRBJ2-6; D is undetermined. V gave up 5 bases and J gave up 0 bases, with 5 bases separating them. Germline assignment: CDR1 GTSNPN and CDR2 SVGIG (reference sequence). This CDR3 contains 13 residues. CDR3: CAWSSSGANVLTF. CDR3 nucleotides: TGTGCCTGGTCCTCCTCTGGGGCCAACGTCCTGACTTTC.

This clone was observed a handful of times. The CDR3 region is CASSFGREADTQYF. The DNA of the CDR3 is TGTGCCAGCAGTTTCGGCAGGGAGGCAGATACGCAGTATTTT. V gene TRBV27 combines with J gene TRBJ2-3, with D possibly being TRBD2 (6 bases). V was cut by 3 bases and J by 4 bases, with 11 bases left in between. The germline V gene has CDR1 MNHEY and CDR2 SMNVEV (reference sequence). This CDR3 has 14 residues.

With respect to this clone: The junction shows a germline mismatch at one end, possibly a read error. This chain connects TRBV6-1 to TRBJ2-2, with unresolved D. Germline CDR1 and CDR2: MNHNS and SASEGT. CDR3 length equals 17 residues. CDR3 sequence (DNA): TGTGCCAGAAGTGGGGTATGGCTAACGACGAACACCGGGGAGCTGTTTTTT. As protein: CARSGVWLTTNTGELFF.

This rearrangement joins TRBV11-3 to TRBJ2-3; 9 bases fit TRBD1. This CDR3 spans 13 amino acids. The ends lost 8 bases at V and 3 bases at J; junction bases unmatched: 3. Germline V gene sequence: CDR1 SGHNT, CDR2 YENEEA. CDR3 sequence (DNA): TGTGCCAGCCGGGACAGGGCTACAGATACGCAGTATTTT. Its translation is CASRDRATDTQYF.

The chain uses TRBV7-2 and TRBJ2-7; D uncertain. The CDR3 spans 14 residues. The V gene's germline CDR1 is SGHTA and CDR2 FQGNSA. V lost 2 bases and J 5 bases, leaving 13 bases between the germline ends. The CDR3 bases are TGTGCCAGCAGCTTACGGGCTTCTACGGACGAGCAGTACTTC. The encoded protein is CASSLRASTDEQYF.

This chain connects TRBV20-1 to TRBJ2-7; no firm D call. The CDR3 has 11 amino acids. Trimming took 3 bases from V and 6 from J, leaving 9 bases between them. Germline CDR1 and CDR2: DFQATT and SNEGSKA (reference sequence). CDR3 DNA sequence: TGCAGTGCTAGGGGCTTAGTCGAGCAGTACTTC. The encoded protein is CSARGLVEQYF.

The chain joins TRBV6-1 to TRBJ1-1, with D uncertain. Deletions cut 4 bases from V and 4 bases from J, with 10 bases between. This CDR3 comprises 13 residues. From germline, CDR1 is MNHNS and CDR2 SASEGT. CDR3 loop: CASSVRQFTEAFF. The CDR3 nucleotides are TGTGCCAGCAGTGTCCGGCAGTTCACTGAAGCTTTCTTT.

The rearrangement joins TRBV4-2 to TRBJ1-4; 8 positions match TRBD1. Germline CDR1 LGHNA, CDR2 YNFKEQ. The CDR3 runs 16 residues. The trim removed 4 bases at V and 0 bases at J, leaving 4 bases unmatched. The CDR3 sequence: CASSRDRSATNEKLFF. The DNA of the CDR3 is TGTGCCAGCAGCCGGGACAGGAGTGCAACTAATGAAAAACTGTTTTTT.

Only a few counts were recorded for this clone. This sequence joins TRBV9 and TRBJ2-2; D might be TRBD1 or TRBD2, each matching 5 bases. The CDR3 consists of 14 residues. The germline V gene has CDR1 SGDLS and CDR2 YYNGEE. The germline V and J ends were trimmed by 4 bases and 2 bases, with 9 bases remaining between them. The CDR3 region is CASSRDGNTGELFF. The DNA for the CDR3 is TGTGCCAGCAGCAGGGACGGTAACACCGGGGAGCTGTTTTTT.

This clone came up a few times. The V call is TRBV18, the J call TRBJ1-6; 8 nucleotides match TRBD1. This CDR3 region has 16 residues. V lost 6 bases and J lost 9; bases outside the gene matches: 13. In germline, CDR1 is KGHSH, CDR2 LQKENI. The CDR3 bases are TGTGCCAGCTCTCCTCGGCCGACAGGGGAAGGTTCACCCCTCCACTTT. It translates to CASSPRPTGEGSPLHF.

This clone was counted a few times. The chain links TRBV11-3 to TRBJ2-5; TRBD2 is a possible D gene (7 bases). V lost 5 bases, J lost 4 bases, and 17 bases lay in between. CDR1 is SGHNT, CDR2 YENEEA, per germline. The CDR3 sequence is 15 residues long. The CDR3 coding sequence is TGTGCCAGCAGCCCACGGGGGGCACAGGCAGAGACCCAGTACTTC. It translates to CASSPRGAQAETQYF.

The chain couples TRBV2 to TRBJ2-3; D is undetermined. V lost 4 bases, J lost 0 bases, and 11 bases lay in between. This CDR3 contains 15 residues. CDR1 and CDR2 from the germline V gene are SNHLY and FYNNEI. For the CDR3, the DNA is TGTGCCAGCAGTGGGGAAGCCGTTAGCACAGATACGCAGTATTTT. It translates to CASSGEAVSTDTQYF. The entire variable domain, with the rest obtained from reference TRBV2 and TRBJ2-3, is as follows: EPEVTQTPSHQVTQMGQEVILRCVPISNHLYFYWYRQILGQKVEFLVSFYNNEISEKSEIFDDQFSVERPDGSNFTLKIRSTKLEDSAMYFCASSGEAVSTDTQYFGPGTRLTVL.

Remarks on this clone: The sample contains more than one DNA sequence encoding this CDR3. This chain uses TRBV11-2 with TRBJ1-4; D not resolved. CDR1 is SGHAT and CDR2 is FQNNGV in the germline V gene. Trimming took off 5 bases at V and 8 bases at J, with 6 bases between the two ends. The CDR3 has 11 amino acids. The CDR3 DNA reads as TGTGCCAGCAGCCAAGGAGAAAAACTGTTTTTT. This sequence encodes CASSQGEKLFF.

This clone has a handful of counts. The chain carries TRBV6-5 and TRBJ1-2; D call uncertain. V was pared by 0 bases and J by 4 bases, with 6 bases between. Per germline, CDR1 MNHEY and CDR2 SVGAGI. This CDR3 is 13 amino acids long. CDR3 region: CASSYSKGYGYTF. In DNA form, the CDR3 reads TGTGCCAGCAGTTACTCGAAGGGCTATGGCTACACCTTC.

This clone was recorded a few times. The rearrangement joins TRBV5-6 to TRBJ1-2; 8 positions match TRBD1. CDR3 length equals 15 residues. Germline assignment: CDR1 SGHDT and CDR2 YYEEEE. V dropped 4 bases and J dropped 1; count of bases not matched to a gene: 6. Here the CDR3 reads CASSDPTGVNYGYTF. In DNA form, the CDR3 reads TGTGCCAGCAGCGACCCGACAGGGGTTAACTATGGCTACACCTTC.

The chain links TRBV6-1 to TRBJ2-3; the D is unclear. V was clipped by 1 base and J by 1 base, with 6 bases between them. This CDR3 has 14 amino acids. The germline V gene has CDR1 MNHNS and CDR2 SASEGT. The CDR3 nucleotides are TGTGCCAGCAGTGAAGTCGAGGGCACAGATACGCAGTATTTT. Residues: CASSEVEGTDTQYF.

This clone was seen more than once but under ten times. V and J are TRBV7-2 and TRBJ2-7, with no clear D. Germline V gene lookup returns CDR1 SGHTA and CDR2 FQGNSA. The V and J ends lost 5 bases and 1 base respectively, with 12 bases between them. The CDR3 is made up of 14 amino acids. CDR3 in DNA: TGTGCCAGCAGCCTAAGCGCGAATTCCTACGAGCAGTACTTC. Translated, it gives CASSLSANSYEQYF.